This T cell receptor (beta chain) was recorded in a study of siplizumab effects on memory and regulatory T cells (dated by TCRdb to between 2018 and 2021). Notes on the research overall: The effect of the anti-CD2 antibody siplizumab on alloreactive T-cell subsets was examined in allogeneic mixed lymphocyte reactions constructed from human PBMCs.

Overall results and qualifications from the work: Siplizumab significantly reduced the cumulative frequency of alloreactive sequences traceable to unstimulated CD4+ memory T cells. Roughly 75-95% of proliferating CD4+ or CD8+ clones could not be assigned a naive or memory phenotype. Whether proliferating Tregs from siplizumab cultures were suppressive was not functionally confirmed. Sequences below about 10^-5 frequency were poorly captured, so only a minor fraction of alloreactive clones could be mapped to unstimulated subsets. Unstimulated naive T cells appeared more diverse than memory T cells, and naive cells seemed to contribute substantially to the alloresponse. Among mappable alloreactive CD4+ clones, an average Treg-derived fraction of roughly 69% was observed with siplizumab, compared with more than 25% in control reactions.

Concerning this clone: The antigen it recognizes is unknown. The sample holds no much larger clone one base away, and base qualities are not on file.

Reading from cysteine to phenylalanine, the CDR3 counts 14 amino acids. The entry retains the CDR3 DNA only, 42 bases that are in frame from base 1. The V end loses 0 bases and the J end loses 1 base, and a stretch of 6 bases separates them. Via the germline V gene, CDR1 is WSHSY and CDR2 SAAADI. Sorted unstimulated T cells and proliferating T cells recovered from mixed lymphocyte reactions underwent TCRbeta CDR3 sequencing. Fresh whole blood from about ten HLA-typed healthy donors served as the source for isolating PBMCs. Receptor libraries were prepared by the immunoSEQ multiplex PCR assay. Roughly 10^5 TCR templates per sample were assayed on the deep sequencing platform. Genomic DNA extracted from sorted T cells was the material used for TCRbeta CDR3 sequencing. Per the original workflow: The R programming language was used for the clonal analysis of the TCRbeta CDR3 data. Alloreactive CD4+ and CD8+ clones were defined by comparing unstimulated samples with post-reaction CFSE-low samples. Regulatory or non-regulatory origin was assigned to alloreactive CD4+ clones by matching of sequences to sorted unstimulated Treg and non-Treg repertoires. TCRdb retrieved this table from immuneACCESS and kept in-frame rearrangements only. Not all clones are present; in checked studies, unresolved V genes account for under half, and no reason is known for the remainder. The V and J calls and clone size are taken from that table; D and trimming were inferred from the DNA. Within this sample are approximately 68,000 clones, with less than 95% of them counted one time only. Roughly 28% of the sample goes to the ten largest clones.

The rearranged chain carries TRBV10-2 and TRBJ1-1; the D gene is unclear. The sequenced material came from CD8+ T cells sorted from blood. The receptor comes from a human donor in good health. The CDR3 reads CASSESRTNTEAFF. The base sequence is TGCGCCAGCAGTGAGTCACGGACGAACACTGAAGCTTTCTTT.